One and the same sample provided the 25 T cell receptor gamma chains below, sequenced in a study of γδ T cells in repeated Plasmodium falciparum infection. TCRdb re-processed the multiplex PCR reads via CATT. The data contain roughly 13,000 gamma-chain clones, 1.5% to 2% of them singletons. Flow sorting of PBMC yielded separate Vgamma9/Vdelta2+ and Vdelta2-negative gammadelta T cell populations for bulk repertoire analysis. Sequences were obtained from gamma-delta T cells from blood. The receptors derive from a pool of human donors (malaria-infected and uninfected, not separated).

This clone is categorized as medium-sized. The rearrangement joins TRGV9 to TRGJ1 or TRGJ2. There are 13 residues in the CDR3. Germline CDR1 and CDR2: GITISATS and ISYDGTV (reference sequence). The J segment lost 6 bases and the V segment lost 4 bases, leaving 9 bases of the junction unmatched. CDR3 nucleotide sequence: TGTGCCTTGTGGGATCTGTGGGGTTATAAGAAACTCTTT. Protein: CALWDLWGYKKLF.

This clone has a count of ten or more. The mismatch at residue 8 between this DNA's translation and the TCRdb protein of a much larger clone likely reflects a read error; the protein shown is translated from the DNA. The rearrangement uses TRGV4 and TRGJ1 or TRGJ2. TCRdb records no J gene; here it was assigned by comparing the DNA to germline. The ends lost 0 bases at V and 9 bases at J; junction bases unmatched: 8. CDR1 and CDR2 from the germline V gene are EGSTGY and YDSYTSSV. This CDR3 has 13 amino acids. The CDR3: CATWDGHCCKKLF. DNA of the CDR3: TGTGCCACCTGGGATGGGCATTGCTGTAAGAAACTCTTT.

Only a few counts were recorded for this clone. The protein recorded in TCRdb matches a much larger clone and deviates from this DNA's translation at residue 15, suggesting a read error; the protein here is obtained by translating the DNA. The J gene has no call, while the V gene is TRGV9. The CDR3 consists of 17 residues. Germline V gene data show CDR1 as GITISATS and CDR2 as ISYDGTV (reference sequence). The CDR3 is CALWEVLEELGKKIRVF. CDR3 sequence (DNA): TGTGCCTTGTGGGAGGTGCTTGAAGAGTTGGGCAAAAAAATCAGGGTATTT.

At least ten counts were recorded for this clone. The mismatch at residue 11 between this DNA's translation and the TCRdb protein of a much larger clone likely reflects a read error; the protein shown is translated from the DNA. The chain combines TRGV9 with TRGJ1 or TRGJ2. In the absence of a J gene in TCRdb, the DNA was matched to germline to assign it here. Germline CDR1 is GITISATS and CDR2 is ISYDGTV (reference sequence). The CDR3 contains 14 residues. CDR3 sequence: CALWEAHPYYRKLF. The CDR3 nucleotides read TGTGCCTTGTGGGAGGCCCACCCTTATTATAGGAAACTCTTT.

This clone came up a few times. This DNA's translation and the protein TCRdb lists, from a much larger clone, do not match at residue 4, likely due to a read error; the protein shown is translated from the DNA. CDR3 amino acids: CATLDTNYYKKLF. The CDR3 DNA reads TGTGCCACCTTGGACACCAATTATTATAAGAAACTCTTT. The chain is built from TRGV3 and TRGJ1 or TRGJ2. The CDR3 spans 13 residues. Looked up from germline, CDR1 is VTNTFY and CDR2 is YDVSTARD (reference sequence).

Worth noting for this clone: TCRdb assigns this DNA the protein of a much larger clone, which departs from its translation at residue 10; this likely reflects a read error, and the protein shown comes from translating the DNA. The chain couples TRGV9 to TRGJ1 or TRGJ2. No J gene is reported in TCRdb; it was inferred here by comparing the DNA with germline. The CDR3 has 13 residues. Germline CDR1 is GITISATS and CDR2 is ISYDGTV (reference sequence). CDR3 loop: CALWHHWDYEKLF. In DNA form, the CDR3 reads TGTGCCTTGTGGCACCACTGGGATTATGAGAAACTCTTT.

This clone was seen a handful of times. The amino acid sequence in TCRdb belongs to a much larger clone and departs from this DNA's translation at residue 3, likely a sequencing read error; the sequence shown is translated from the DNA. V is TRGV3 and J is TRGJ1 or TRGJ2. The germline CDR1 and CDR2 sequences are VTNTFY and YDVSTARD (reference sequence). The CDR3 contains 13 residues. The DNA for the CDR3 is TGTGCCTCCTGGGTCTCGCTGATTTATAAGAAACTCTTT. It yields the protein CASWVSLIYKKLF.

By proportion, this clone is large. Other DNA sequences within the sample encode an identical CDR3. The V call is TRGV9, the J call TRGJP. The CDR3 has 15 amino acids. Germline-derived CDR1 and CDR2 are GITISATS and ISYDGTV (reference sequence). With 0 bases clipped from V and 10 bases from J, the junction kept 3 bases outside the gene matches. CDR3 region: CALWEVLLGKKIKVF. For the CDR3, the DNA is TGTGCCTTGTGGGAGGTGCTATTGGGCAAAAAAATCAAGGTATTT.

A note on this clone: A junction end diverges from the germline sequence, so it may reflect a read error. The chain uses TRGV9 and TRGJP. TCRdb gives no J gene; it was assigned here by matching the DNA to germline. Looked up from germline, CDR1 is GITISATS and CDR2 is ISYDGTV (reference sequence). This CDR3 has 16 amino acids. DNA for the CDR3: TGCAGTGCCTTGTGGGAACAAGAGTTGGGCAAAAAAATCAAGGTATTT. Translation: CSALWEQELGKKIKVF.

A few counts support this clone. A read error is likely here: a far larger clone is one base away. The chain carries TRGV9 and TRGJ1 or TRGJ2. The germline V gene has CDR1 GITISATS and CDR2 ISYDGTV (reference sequence). CDR3 length: 13 amino acids. Trimming removed 2 bases from V and 9 bases from J; junction bases left unmatched: 10. The CDR3 DNA reads TGTGCCTTGTGGGAGGCCCTTCTATCTAAGAAACTCTTT. Protein sequence: CALWEALLSKKLF.

This clone was counted ten times or more. Only one base separates this from a far larger clonotype, so it likely reflects a read error. Within the sample, other DNA sequences also encode this same CDR3. The chain has TRGV9 and TRGJP. TCRdb offers no J gene call, so here the DNA was matched to germline to obtain one. This CDR3 spans 17 amino acids. Germline lookup yields CDR1 GITISATS and CDR2 ISYDGTV (reference sequence). CDR3 amino acids: CALWEVPKELGKKIKVF. CDR3 sequence (DNA): TGTGCCTTGTGGGAGGTCCCAAAAGAGTTGGGCAAGAAAATCAAGGTATTT.

In its sample, this clone was seen a few times. The TCRdb protein, from a much larger clone, departs from this DNA's translation at residue 7, likely by read error; the protein shown derives from the DNA. The chain is built from TRGV9 and TRGJ1 or TRGJ2. Matching the DNA to germline supplied the J gene, which TCRdb does not give. CDR3 size: 13 residues. Germline values: CDR1 GITISATS, CDR2 ISYDGTV (reference sequence). J was trimmed by 3 bases and V by 7 bases; bases with no gene match: 9. CDR3 residues: CALCPRSYYKKLF. CDR3 sequence (DNA): TGTGCCTTGTGCCCTAGATCTTATTATAAGAAACTCTTT.

This clone was observed a few times. For this DNA, TCRdb reports the protein of a much larger clone, which diverges at residue 3, most likely from a read error; the protein presented here is translated directly from the DNA. The rearrangement links TRGV2 to TRGJ1 or TRGJ2. This CDR3 is built from 12 residues. Germline values: CDR1 EGSNGY, CDR2 YDSYNSKV. CDR3 amino acids: CAAWDVGYKKLF. As DNA, the CDR3 is TGTGCCGCCTGGGACGTCGGTTATAAGAAACTCTTT.

This clone was recorded many times. For this DNA, TCRdb reports the protein of a much larger clone, which diverges at residue 3, most likely from a read error; the protein presented here is translated directly from the DNA. The V gene is TRGV4, the J gene TRGJ1 or TRGJ2. Looked up from germline, CDR1 is EGSTGY and CDR2 is YDSYTSSV. The length of the CDR3 is 13 residues. As DNA, the CDR3 is TGTGCCGCCTGGGATGGATTGTATTATAAGAAACTCTTT. Protein product: CAAWDGLYYKKLF.

In the case of this clone: A far larger clone is one base from this, pointing to a likely read error. The same CDR3 arises from other DNA sequences in this sample as well. V gene TRGV9 combines with J gene TRGJP. TCRdb supplies no J gene; here it was assigned by aligning the nucleotide sequence to germline. The CDR3 covers 19 residues. Per germline, CDR1 GITISATS and CDR2 ISYDGTV (reference sequence). The CDR3 loop reads CALWEGTKLQELGKKIKVF. The DNA of the CDR3 is TGTGCCTTGTGGGAGGGAACCAAATTACAAGAGTTAGGCAAAAAAATCAAGGTATTT.

This clone was seen more than once but under ten times. A far larger clone lies a single base away; this is likely a read error. This sample includes further DNA sequences coding for the same CDR3. The rearrangement uses TRGV2 and TRGJ1 or TRGJ2. TCRdb lists no J gene, so it was determined here by aligning the DNA to germline. The CDR3 extends over 15 amino acids. J lost 5 bases, V lost 4 bases, and 14 bases had no gene match. Germline CDR1 is EGSNGY and CDR2 is YDSYNSKV. The DNA of the CDR3 is TGTGCCACCTGGGATGGGCCAGGTCCGGATTATAAGAAACTCTTT. Translated, it gives CATWDGPGPDYKKLF.

Within the sample, this clone is medium-sized (0.01 to 0.1%). Other DNA sequences of this sample code for an identical CDR3. V gene TRGV5 combines with J gene TRGJ1 or TRGJ2. With V trimmed by 6 bases and J by 0 bases, 11 bases remained unmatched. This CDR3 is built from 15 residues. Germline CDR1 reads VINAFY; CDR2 reads YDVSNSKD. Here the CDR3 reads CATWLSSSNYYKKLF. The CDR3 DNA is TGTGCCACCTGGCTCTCGTCGTCGAATTATTATAAGAAACTCTTT.

Concerning this clone itself: A far larger clone is one base from this, pointing to a likely read error. The same CDR3 also results from other DNA sequences found in this sample. The V call is TRGV9, the J call TRGJ1 or TRGJ2. The J gene, missing from TCRdb, was assigned here through DNA to germline matching. The CDR3 length is 15 residues. The germline V gene has CDR1 GITISATS and CDR2 ISYDGTV (reference sequence). CDR3 DNA: TGTGCCTTGTGGGAGGGAAAACTGAATTACTATAAGAAACTCTTT. Encoded protein: CALWEGKLNYYKKLF.

At least ten counts were recorded for this clone. The protein TCRdb gives is from a much larger clone and does not agree with this DNA's translation at residue 6, likely a read error; the protein shown here comes from the DNA. The DNA of the CDR3 is TGTGCCACCGGTTATAGGAAACTCTTT. Amino acid sequence: CATGYRKLF. The chain joins TRGV3 to TRGJ1 or TRGJ2. The CDR3 runs 9 residues. The V gene's germline CDR1 is VTNTFY and CDR2 YDVSTARD (reference sequence).

About this clone itself: This DNA's translation and the protein TCRdb lists, from a much larger clone, do not match at residue 9, likely due to a read error; the protein shown is translated from the DNA. The V gene corresponds to TRGV8; no J gene was called. This CDR3 has 11 amino acids. The germline gives CDR1 VENAVY, CDR2 YDSYNSRV. CDR3 protein: CATWALVKNLF. CDR3 nucleotide sequence: TGTGCCACCTGGGCCTTGGTTAAGAATCTCTTT.

Note on this clone: The mismatch at residue 3 between this DNA's translation and the TCRdb protein of a much larger clone likely reflects a read error; the protein shown is translated from the DNA. This chain links TRGV5 with TRGJ1 or TRGJ2. There are 15 residues in the CDR3. Germline-derived CDR1 and CDR2 are VINAFY and YDVSNSKD. The CDR3 loop reads CASWLSSSNYYKKLF. Written as DNA, the CDR3 is TGTGCCTCCTGGCTCTCGTCGTCGAATTATTATAAGAAACTCTTT.

In regard to this clone: A far larger clone lies a single base away; this is likely a read error. This specimen includes other DNA sequences encoding the same CDR3. V is TRGV5 and J is TRGJ1 or TRGJ2. Because TCRdb records no J gene, it was assigned here through a match of the DNA to germline. The V gene's germline CDR1 is VINAFY and CDR2 YDVSNSKD. Trimming took 0 bases from V and 8 from J; bases not matched to a gene: 7. The CDR3 has 13 residues. The DNA of the CDR3 is TGTGCCACCTGGGACAGGCCGTTCGATAAGAAACTCTTT. Protein: CATWDRPFDKKLF.

This clone appeared a few times. The likely explanation is a read error, given a far larger clone one base away. The sample holds other DNA sequences that translate to the same CDR3. The J gene has no call, while the V gene is TRGV9. This CDR3 has 29 amino acids. Germline assignment: CDR1 GITISATS and CDR2 ISYDGTV (reference sequence). The CDR3 DNA sequence: TGTGCCTTGTGGGAAGTGCAGAAGGTGGGATTGGCAGTGGAACAACACTGGTTGTCACAGGTAAGTATCGGAAGAATACAACATTTC. As protein: CALWEVQKVGLAVEQHWLSQVSIGRIQHF.

This clone was recorded at least ten times. The protein given by TCRdb reflects a much larger clone and differs at residue 9 from this DNA's translation, likely from a read error; the protein shown is the DNA's translation. Within the sample, other DNA sequences also encode this same CDR3. J is TRGJP and V is TRGV9. TCRdb supplies no J gene; here it was assigned by aligning the nucleotide sequence to germline. Germline V gene sequence: CDR1 GITISATS, CDR2 ISYDGTV (reference sequence). The CDR3 totals 20 residues. Germline trimming cut 0 bases from V and 8 bases from J; bases unmatched to any gene: 16. CDR3 sequence reads: CALWEVEQRGKKLGKKIKVF. CDR3 DNA: TGTGCCTTGTGGGAGGTGGAGCAACGGGGCAAAAAGTTGGGCAAAAAAATCAAGGTATTT.

Worth noting for this clone: TCRdb shows a much larger clone's protein in place of this DNA's translation, and the two differ at residue 15, likely through a read error; the protein shown is translated from the DNA. The chain employs TRGV9 and TRGJP1. Assignment of the J gene here rests on matching the DNA to germline, because TCRdb gives none. Germline loops: CDR1 GITISATS, CDR2 ISYDGTV (reference sequence). CDR3 length: 18 amino acids. The junction had 28 bases not matched to a gene; V was cut back by 3 bases and J by 15 bases. CDR3 sequence reads: CALWETPRFTFARWLKIF. Written as DNA, the CDR3 is TGTGCCTTGTGGGAGACCCCCCGTTTCACTTTCGCCCGGTGGCTCAAGATATTT.